The clone carrying this TCR beta chain has just one count. No antigen is known for it. RNA transcripts were the source from which TCR beta CDR3 regions were amplified. First-round RT-PCR employed HTBI primers, with a second-round multiplex PCR after it. MiXCR, applied by TCRdb to the multiplex PCR reads, yields one record per CDR3 protein. The table lists around 1,200,000 distinct CDR3 sequences, less than 45% of them singletons. The data stem from a study of Graves' ophthalmopathy and Graves' hyperthyroidism. Study context: Hyperthyroidism qualified as stable when ophthalmopathy did not develop within 18 months of follow-up.

Germline V lookup: CDR1 SGHAT, CDR2 FQNNGV. This CDR3 is built from 11 residues. J was trimmed by 11 bases and V by 11 bases; bases with no gene match: 11. Study outcomes and limitations: Most expanded clonotypes from thyroid (those above 0.001 frequency) were also found in blood.

Sequencing used peripheral blood or thyroid tissue (not recorded which). The V call is TRBV11-2, the J call TRBJ1-1, with 7 positions matching TRBD1. This clonotype was obtained from an adult man with Graves' hyperthyroidism. The CDR3 sequence is CAGRQGLGAFF. In DNA, the CDR3 is TGTGCCGGGAGACAGGGCCTTGGGGCTTTCTTT.